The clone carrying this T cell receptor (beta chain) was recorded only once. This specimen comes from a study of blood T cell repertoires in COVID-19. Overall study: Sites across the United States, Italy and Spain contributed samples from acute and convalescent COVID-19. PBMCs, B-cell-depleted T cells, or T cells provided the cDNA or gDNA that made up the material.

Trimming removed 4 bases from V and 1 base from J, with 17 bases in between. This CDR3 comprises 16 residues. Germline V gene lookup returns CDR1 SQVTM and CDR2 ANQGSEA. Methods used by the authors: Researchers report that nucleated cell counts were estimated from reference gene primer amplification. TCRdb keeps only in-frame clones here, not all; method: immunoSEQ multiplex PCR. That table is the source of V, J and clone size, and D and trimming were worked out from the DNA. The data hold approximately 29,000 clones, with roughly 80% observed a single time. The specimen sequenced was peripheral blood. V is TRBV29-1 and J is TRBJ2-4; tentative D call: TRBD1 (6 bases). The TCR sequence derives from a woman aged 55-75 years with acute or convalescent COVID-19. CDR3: CSVGVQGRGAKNIQYF. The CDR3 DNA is TGCAGCGTTGGGGTACAGGGTAGAGGGGCCAAAAACATTCAGTACTTC. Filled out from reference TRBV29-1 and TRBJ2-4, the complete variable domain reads SAVISQKPSRDICQRGTSLTIQCQVDSQVTMMFWYRQQPGQSLTLIATANQGSEATYESGFVIDKFPISRPNLTFSTLTVSNMSPEDSSIYLCSVGVQGRGAKNIQYFGAGTRLSVL.